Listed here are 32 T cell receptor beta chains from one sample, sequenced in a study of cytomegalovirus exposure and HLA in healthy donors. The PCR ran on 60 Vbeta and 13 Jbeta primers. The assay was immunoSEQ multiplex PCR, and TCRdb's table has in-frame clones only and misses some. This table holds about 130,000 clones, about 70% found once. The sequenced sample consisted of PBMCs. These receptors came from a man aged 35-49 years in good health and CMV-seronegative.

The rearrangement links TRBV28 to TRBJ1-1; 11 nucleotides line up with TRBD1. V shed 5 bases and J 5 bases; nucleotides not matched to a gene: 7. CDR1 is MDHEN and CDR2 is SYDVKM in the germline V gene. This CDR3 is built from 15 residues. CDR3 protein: CASSAGTGGGTEAFF. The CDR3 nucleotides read TGTGCCAGCAGTGCCGGGACAGGGGGGGGGACTGAAGCTTTCTTT.

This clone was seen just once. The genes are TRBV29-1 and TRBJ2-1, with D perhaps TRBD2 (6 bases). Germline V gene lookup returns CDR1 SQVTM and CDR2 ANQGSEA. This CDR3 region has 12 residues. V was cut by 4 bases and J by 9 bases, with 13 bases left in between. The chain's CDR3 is CSVGREAGEQFF. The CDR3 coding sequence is TGCAGCGTTGGCAGGGAGGCGGGTGAGCAGTTCTTC.

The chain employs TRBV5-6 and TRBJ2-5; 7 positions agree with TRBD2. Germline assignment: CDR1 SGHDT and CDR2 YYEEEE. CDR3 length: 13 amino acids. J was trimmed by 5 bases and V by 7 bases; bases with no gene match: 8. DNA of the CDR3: TGTGCCAGCGACTGGGGAGGGGCGGAGACCCAGTACTTC. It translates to CASDWGGAETQYF.

CDR3 sequence (DNA): TGTGCCCGCTCGACAGGGGCCAACACTGAAGCTTTCTTT. It translates to CARSTGANTEAFF. This chain connects TRBV30 to TRBJ1-1; TRBD1 matches 8 bases. Per the germline V gene, CDR1 is GTSNPN and CDR2 is SVGIG (reference sequence). This CDR3 is 13 amino acids long. V was clipped by 8 bases and J by 2 bases; unmatched bases: 7.

The CDR3, as DNA: TGCGCCAGCAGCTTGGGCGGGACGGACCAGCCCCAGCATTTT. It specifies CASSLGGTDQPQHF. This sequence joins TRBV5-1 and TRBJ1-5, with a tentative D call TRBD1 (5 bases). The CDR3 covers 14 residues. CDR1 and CDR2 from the germline V gene are SGHRS and YFSETQ. V dropped 0 bases and J dropped 7 bases, with 11 bases sitting between them.

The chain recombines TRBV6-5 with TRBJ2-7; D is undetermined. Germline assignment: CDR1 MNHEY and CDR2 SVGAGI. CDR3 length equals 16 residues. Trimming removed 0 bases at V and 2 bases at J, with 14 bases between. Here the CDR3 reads CASSYSSPRFPYEQYF. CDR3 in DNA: TGTGCCAGCAGTTACTCAAGCCCGAGATTCCCCTACGAGCAGTACTTC.

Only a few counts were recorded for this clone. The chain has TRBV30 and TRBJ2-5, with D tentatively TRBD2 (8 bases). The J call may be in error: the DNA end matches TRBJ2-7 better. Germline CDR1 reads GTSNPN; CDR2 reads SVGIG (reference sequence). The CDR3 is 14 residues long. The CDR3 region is CAWGREGATYEQYF. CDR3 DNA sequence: TGTGCCTGGGGCCGGGAGGGGGCTACTTACGAGCAGTACTTC.

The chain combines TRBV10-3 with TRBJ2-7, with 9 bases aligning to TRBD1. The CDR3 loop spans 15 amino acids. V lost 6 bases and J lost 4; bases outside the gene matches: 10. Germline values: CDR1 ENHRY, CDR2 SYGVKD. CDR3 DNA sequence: TGTGCCATCAGCGCCGTGGGGACAGGGAGATACGAGCAGTACTTC. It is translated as CAISAVGTGRYEQYF.

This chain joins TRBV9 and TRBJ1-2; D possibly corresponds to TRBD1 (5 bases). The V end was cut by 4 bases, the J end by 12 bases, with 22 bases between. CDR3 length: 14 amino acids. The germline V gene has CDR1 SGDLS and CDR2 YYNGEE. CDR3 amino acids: CASSPLGGNMANTF. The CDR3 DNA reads TGTGCCAGCAGCCCCTTGGGGGGAAACATGGCTAACACCTTC.

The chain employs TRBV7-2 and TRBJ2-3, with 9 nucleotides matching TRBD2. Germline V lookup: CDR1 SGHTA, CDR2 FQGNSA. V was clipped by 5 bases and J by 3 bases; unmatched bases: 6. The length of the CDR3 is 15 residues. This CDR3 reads CASSTGLAFTDTQYF. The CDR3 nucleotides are TGTGCCAGCAGCACGGGACTAGCTTTTACAGATACGCAGTATTTT.

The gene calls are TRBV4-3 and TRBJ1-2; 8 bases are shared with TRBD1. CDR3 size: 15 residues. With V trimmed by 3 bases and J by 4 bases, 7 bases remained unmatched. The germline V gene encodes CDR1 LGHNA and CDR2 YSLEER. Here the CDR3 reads CASSHGTGPGYGYTF. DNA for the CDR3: TGCGCCAGCAGCCACGGGACAGGACCGGGCTATGGCTACACCTTC.

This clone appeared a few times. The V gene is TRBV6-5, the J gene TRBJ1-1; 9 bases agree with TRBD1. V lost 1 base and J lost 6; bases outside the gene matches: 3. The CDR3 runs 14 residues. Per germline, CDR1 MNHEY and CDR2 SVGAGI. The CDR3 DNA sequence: TGTGCCAGCAGTTACTGGGGACAGGGAGCTGAAGCTTTCTTT. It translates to CASSYWGQGAEAFF.

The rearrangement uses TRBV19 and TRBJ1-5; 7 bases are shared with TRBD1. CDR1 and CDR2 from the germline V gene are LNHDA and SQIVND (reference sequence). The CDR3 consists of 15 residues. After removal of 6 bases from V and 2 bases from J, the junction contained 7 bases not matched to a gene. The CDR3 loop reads CASSPTGLGNQPQHF. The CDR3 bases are TGTGCCAGTAGCCCGACAGGGTTGGGCAATCAGCCCCAGCATTTT. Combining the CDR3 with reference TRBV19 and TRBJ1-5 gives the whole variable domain DGGITQSPKYLFRKEGQNVTLSCEQNLNHDAMYWYRQDPGQGLRLIYYSQIVNDFQKGDIAEGYSVSREKKESFPLTVTSAQKNPTAFYLCASSPTGLGNQPQHFGDGTRLSIL.

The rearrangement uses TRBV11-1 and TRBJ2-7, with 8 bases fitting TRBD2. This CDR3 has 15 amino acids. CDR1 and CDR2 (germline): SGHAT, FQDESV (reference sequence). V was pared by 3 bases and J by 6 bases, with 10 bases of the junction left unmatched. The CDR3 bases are TGTGCCAGCAGCTTTGAGCTAGCGGGTAGTTCCGAGCAGTACTTC. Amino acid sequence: CASSFELAGSSEQYF.

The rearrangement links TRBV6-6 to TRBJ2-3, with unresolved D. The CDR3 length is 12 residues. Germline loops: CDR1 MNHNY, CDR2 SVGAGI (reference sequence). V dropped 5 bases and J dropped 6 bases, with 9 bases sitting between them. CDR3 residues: CASSTTVDTQYF. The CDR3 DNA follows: TGTGCCAGCAGTACCACGGTGGATACGCAGTATTTT.

CDR3 sequence: CASSLSNTYTDTQYF. CDR3 DNA: TGTGCCAGCAGTTTATCGAATACTTACACAGATACGCAGTATTTT. This rearrangement joins TRBV27 to TRBJ2-3; the D is unclear. Germline assignment: CDR1 MNHEY and CDR2 SMNVEV (reference sequence). The V and J ends lost 0 bases and 2 bases respectively, with 9 bases between them. This CDR3 is 15 amino acids long.

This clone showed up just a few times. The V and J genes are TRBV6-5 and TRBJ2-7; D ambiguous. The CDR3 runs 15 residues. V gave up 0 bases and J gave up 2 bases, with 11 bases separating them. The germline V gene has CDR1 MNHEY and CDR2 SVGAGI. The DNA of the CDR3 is TGTGCCAGCAGTTACTCTGAGGCGGATACCTACGAGCAGTACTTC. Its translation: CASSYSEADTYEQYF.

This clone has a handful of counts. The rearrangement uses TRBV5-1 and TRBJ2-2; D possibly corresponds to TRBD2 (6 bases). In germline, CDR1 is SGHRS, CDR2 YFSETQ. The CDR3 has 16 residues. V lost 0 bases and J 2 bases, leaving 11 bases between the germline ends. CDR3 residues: CASSLGGTSNTGELFF. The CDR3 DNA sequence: TGCGCCAGCAGCTTGGGGGGAACTAGCAACACCGGGGAGCTGTTTTTT.

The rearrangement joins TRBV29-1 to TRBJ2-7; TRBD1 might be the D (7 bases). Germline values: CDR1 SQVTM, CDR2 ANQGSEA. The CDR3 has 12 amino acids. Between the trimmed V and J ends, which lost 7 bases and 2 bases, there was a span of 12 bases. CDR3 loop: CSGGDSPYEQYF. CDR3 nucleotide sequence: TGCAGCGGGGGGGACAGTCCCTACGAGCAGTACTTC.

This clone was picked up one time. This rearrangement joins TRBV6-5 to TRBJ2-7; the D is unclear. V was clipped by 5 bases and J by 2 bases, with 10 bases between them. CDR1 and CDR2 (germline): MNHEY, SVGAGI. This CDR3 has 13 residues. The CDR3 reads CASSRDFAYEQYF. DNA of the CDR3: TGTGCCAGCAGTCGCGACTTTGCCTACGAGCAGTACTTC.

In DNA form, the CDR3 reads TGTGCCAGCAGCCCTACCAGGGGCAGCGGCTACACCTTC. Encoded protein: CASSPTRGSGYTF. The chain employs TRBV7-2 and TRBJ1-2; D may be TRBD1 (6 bases). Germline V lookup: CDR1 SGHTA, CDR2 FQGNSA. The CDR3 is made up of 13 amino acids. Trimming removed 5 bases at V and 8 bases at J, with 15 bases between.

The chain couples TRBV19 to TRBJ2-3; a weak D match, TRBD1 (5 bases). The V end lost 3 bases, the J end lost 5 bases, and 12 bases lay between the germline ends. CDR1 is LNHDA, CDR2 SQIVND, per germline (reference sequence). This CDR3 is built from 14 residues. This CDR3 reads CASSMWGSGDTQYF. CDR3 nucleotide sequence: TGTGCCAGTAGTATGTGGGGCTCGGGAGATACGCAGTATTTT.

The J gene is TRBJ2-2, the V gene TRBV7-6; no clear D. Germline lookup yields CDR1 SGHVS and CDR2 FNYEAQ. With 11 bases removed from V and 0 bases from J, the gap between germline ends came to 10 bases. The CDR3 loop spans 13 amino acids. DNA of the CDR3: TGTGCCGCCGGAGCCGCGAACACCGGGGAGCTGTTTTTT. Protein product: CAAGAANTGELFF.

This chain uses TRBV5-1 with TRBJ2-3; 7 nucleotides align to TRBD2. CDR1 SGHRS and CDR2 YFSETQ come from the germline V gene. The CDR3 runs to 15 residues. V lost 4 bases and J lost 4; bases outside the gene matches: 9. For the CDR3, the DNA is TGCGCCAGCAGCCTAGGACCCGCGGGGGCAGATACGCAGTATTTT. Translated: CASSLGPAGADTQYF.

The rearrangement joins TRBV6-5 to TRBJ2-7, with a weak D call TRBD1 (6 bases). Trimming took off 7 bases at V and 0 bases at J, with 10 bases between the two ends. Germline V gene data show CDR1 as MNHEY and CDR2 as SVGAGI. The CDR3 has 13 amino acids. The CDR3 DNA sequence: TGTGCCAGCACCCCGGACAGCTCCTACGAGCAGTACTTC. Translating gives CASTPDSSYEQYF.

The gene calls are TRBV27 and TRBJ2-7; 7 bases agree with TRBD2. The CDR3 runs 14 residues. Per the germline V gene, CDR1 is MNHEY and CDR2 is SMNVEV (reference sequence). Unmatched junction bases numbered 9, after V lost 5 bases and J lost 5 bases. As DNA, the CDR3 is TGTGCCAGCAGTCCCACAGCGGGATTAAACGAGCAGTACTTC. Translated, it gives CASSPTAGLNEQYF.

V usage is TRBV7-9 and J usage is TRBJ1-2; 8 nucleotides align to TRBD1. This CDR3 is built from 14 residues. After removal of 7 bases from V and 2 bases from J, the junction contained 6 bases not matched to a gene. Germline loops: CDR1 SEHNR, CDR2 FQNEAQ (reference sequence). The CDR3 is CASTAGQANYGYTF. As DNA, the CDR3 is TGTGCCAGCACCGCGGGACAGGCCAACTATGGCTACACCTTC.

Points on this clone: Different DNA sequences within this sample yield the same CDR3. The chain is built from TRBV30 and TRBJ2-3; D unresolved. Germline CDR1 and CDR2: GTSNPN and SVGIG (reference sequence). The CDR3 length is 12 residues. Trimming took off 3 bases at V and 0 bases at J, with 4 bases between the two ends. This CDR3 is CAWSPSTDTQYF. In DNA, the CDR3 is TGTGCCTGGAGCCCTAGCACAGATACGCAGTATTTT. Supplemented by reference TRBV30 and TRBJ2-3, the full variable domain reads SQTIHQWPATLVQPVGSPLSLECTVEGTSNPNLYWYRQAAGRGLQLLFYSVGIGQISSEVPQNLSASRPQDRQFILSSKKLLLSDSGFYLCAWSPSTDTQYFGPGTRLTVL.

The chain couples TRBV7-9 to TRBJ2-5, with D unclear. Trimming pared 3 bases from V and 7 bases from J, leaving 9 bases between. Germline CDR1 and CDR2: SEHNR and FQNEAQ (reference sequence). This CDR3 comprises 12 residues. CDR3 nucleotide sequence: TGTGCCAGCAGCTTTAATGTCGGGACCCAGTACTTC. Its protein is CASSFNVGTQYF.

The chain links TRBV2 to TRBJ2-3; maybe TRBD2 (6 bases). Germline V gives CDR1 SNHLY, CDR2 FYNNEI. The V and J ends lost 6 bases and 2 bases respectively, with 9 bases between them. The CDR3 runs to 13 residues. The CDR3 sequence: CASSGGATDTQYF. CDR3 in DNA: TGTGCCAGCAGCGGCGGGGCCACAGATACGCAGTATTTT.

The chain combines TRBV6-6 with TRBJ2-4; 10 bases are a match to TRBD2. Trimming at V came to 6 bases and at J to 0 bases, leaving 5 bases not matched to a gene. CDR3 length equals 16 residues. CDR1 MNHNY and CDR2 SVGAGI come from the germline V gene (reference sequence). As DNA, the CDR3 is TGTGCCAGCAGGCCACTAGCGGGGCTAGCCAAAAACATTCAGTACTTC. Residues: CASRPLAGLAKNIQYF.

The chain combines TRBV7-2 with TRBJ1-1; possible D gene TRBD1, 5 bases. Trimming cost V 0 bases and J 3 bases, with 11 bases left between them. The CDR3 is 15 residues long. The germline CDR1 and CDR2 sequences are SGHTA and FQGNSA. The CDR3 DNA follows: TGTGCCAGCAGCTTAGCGGGTGGGGCCCACACTGAAGCTTTCTTT. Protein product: CASSLAGGAHTEAFF.